This record concerns one TCR beta chain sequence. In germline, CDR1 is LNHDA, CDR2 SQIVND (reference sequence). J gave up 3 bases and V 7 bases, and 9 bases lay outside the gene matches. The CDR3 runs 15 residues. These data originate in a study of T cell responses to AZD1222 COVID-19 vaccine. Sequenced by immunoSEQ multiplex PCR; TCRdb stores in-frame clones only, minus some. This table holds about 57,000 clones, roughly 87% found once. Sequencing used peripheral blood, obtained on day 0 of AZD1222 vaccination. This chain uses TRBV19 with TRBJ2-1, with 7 nucleotides matching TRBD2. This TCR derives from an adult in good health. CDR3 region: CASIPSGRGYNEQFF. CDR3 sequence (DNA): TGTGCCAGTATCCCGAGTGGGAGGGGCTACAATGAGCAGTTCTTC.